What follows describes a single T cell receptor beta chain. The data belong to a study of blood T cell repertoires in COVID-19. Using immunoSEQ multiplex PCR, the repertoire was profiled, and TCRdb retains in-frame clones only, with some absent. The repertoire includes roughly 150,000 clones, roughly 87% of them detected once, and less than 6.5% sits in the top ten. The origin of this receptor is a human donor in a cohort sampled during active COVID-19. The sample comprised peripheral blood.

The CDR3 region is CASRQGPNTEAFF. CDR3 DNA sequence: TGTGCCAGCAGACAGGGACCGAACACTGAAGCTTTCTTT. The chain recombines TRBV7-3 with TRBJ1-1; D may be TRBD1 (6 bases). Deletions cut 6 bases from V and 1 base from J, with 9 bases between. The CDR3 consists of 13 residues. Germline lookup yields CDR1 SGHTA and CDR2 FQGTGA.